These 7 T cell receptor beta chains came from one sample sequenced in a study of T-cell memory formation after mild COVID-19. TCRdb ran MiXCR on the 5' RACE reads and lists one entry per CDR3 protein. The table lists over 350,000 distinct CDR3 sequences, about 17% of them singletons. Sequencing was carried out using PBMCs or a T cell subset sorted from them (not recorded which). Source of these receptors: a man aged 18 to 29 who had mild COVID-19 (a few samples of this study predate the infection). Cell type and time point are not known.

At least ten counts were recorded for this clonotype. The rearrangement uses TRBV27 and TRBJ2-5; 9 nucleotides agree with TRBD2. Germline values: CDR1 MNHEY, CDR2 SMNVEV (reference sequence). Trimming took 4 bases from V and 7 from J; bases not matched to a gene: 10. This CDR3 is 15 amino acids long. The CDR3 DNA reads TGTGCCAGCAGTTCCGGGGTAGCGGGGGTAGTGACCCAGTACTTC. It yields the protein CASSSGVAGVVTQYF.

V usage is TRBV28 and J usage is TRBJ1-5, with 10 bases lining up with TRBD1. V gave up 8 bases and J gave up 3 bases; unmatched junction bases: 7. Germline assignment: CDR1 MDHEN and CDR2 SYDVKM. The CDR3 runs to 15 residues. Here the CDR3 reads CASGDRGRDNQPQHF. DNA for the CDR3: TGTGCCAGCGGTGACAGGGGGCGCGACAATCAGCCCCAGCATTTT.

This clonotype occurred a few times. V and J are TRBV4-1 and TRBJ2-5; D call uncertain. Deletions cut 2 bases from V and 5 bases from J, with 15 bases between. The length of the CDR3 is 15 residues. CDR1 and CDR2 from the germline V gene are MGHRA and YSYEKL. CDR3 loop: CASSQNGRVEETQYF. As DNA, the CDR3 is TGCGCCAGCAGCCAAAACGGTAGGGTTGAGGAGACCCAGTACTTC.

This clonotype was found a few times. CDR3 sequence (DNA): TGTGCCACCAGCGCTGAGCCCCCCGGACCCGTGTGGGACATATATTTT. Translation gives CATSAEPPGPVWDIYF. The rearrangement links TRBV15 to TRBJ1-3; D is ambiguous. The CDR3 extends over 16 amino acids. CDR1 and CDR2 (germline): LNHNV, YYDKDF (reference sequence). V shed 5 bases and J shed 12 bases, with 26 bases lying between them.

V is TRBV18 and J is TRBJ2-5, with D possibly TRBD1 on 5 matching bases. Trimming left V 3 bases short and J 7 bases short, with 15 bases between. CDR1 and CDR2 (germline): KGHSH, LQKENI. The CDR3 is 14 residues long. The CDR3 DNA reads TGTGCCAGCTCACCGCGTCAGGGTTTGCTGACCCAGTACTTC. It encodes CASSPRQGLLTQYF.

V gene TRBV5-1 combines with J gene TRBJ1-4; D is undetermined. Germline V lookup: CDR1 SGHRS, CDR2 YFSETQ. Trimming pared 7 bases from V and 1 base from J, leaving 20 bases between. CDR3 length: 17 amino acids. CDR3 DNA sequence: TGCGCCAGCGGATCCGGGTTGATGGGTGGAACTAATGAAAAACTGTTTTTT. Translating gives CASGSGLMGGTNEKLFF.

This clonotype has a handful of counts. The chain is built from TRBV9 and TRBJ2-3; maybe TRBD2 (6 bases). Trimming shortened V by 3 bases and J by 0 bases, and 14 bases separated the two germline ends. Per germline, CDR1 SGDLS and CDR2 YYNGEE. This CDR3 contains 16 residues. CDR3 region: CASSATPRGSTDTQYF. The CDR3 DNA sequence: TGTGCCAGCAGCGCAACTCCGCGGGGTAGCACAGATACGCAGTATTTT.